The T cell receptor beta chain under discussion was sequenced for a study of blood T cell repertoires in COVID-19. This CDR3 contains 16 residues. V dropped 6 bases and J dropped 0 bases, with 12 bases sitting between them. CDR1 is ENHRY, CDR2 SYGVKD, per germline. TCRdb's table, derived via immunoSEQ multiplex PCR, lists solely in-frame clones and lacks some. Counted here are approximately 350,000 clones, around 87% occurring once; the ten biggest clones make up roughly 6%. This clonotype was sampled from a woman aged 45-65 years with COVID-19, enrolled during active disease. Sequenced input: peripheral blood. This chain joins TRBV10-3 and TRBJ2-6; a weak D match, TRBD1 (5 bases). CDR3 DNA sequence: TGTGCCATCAGGCAGGGATTCGGCTCTGGGGCCAACGTCCTGACTTTC. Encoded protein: CAIRQGFGSGANVLTF.